The 23 T cell receptor beta chains in this list originate from one sample, sequenced in a study of radiation and T cells in renal cell carcinoma. Time point given: blood 2 weeks post-SBRT. Stated treatment: 15 Gy SBRT to primary tumor, nephrectomy 4 weeks later. Sequencing used immunoSEQ multiplex PCR; TCRdb keeps in-frame clones, though not all of them. The sample carries 70,000 or so clones, about 80% recorded once. The material sequenced was blood, taken from a patient whose treatment included radiotherapy and nephrectomy. The receptors were sampled from a man in his 60s with renal cell carcinoma.

This chain uses TRBV6-5 with TRBJ2-1; D not resolved. CDR1 MNHEY and CDR2 SVGAGI come from the germline V gene. V was pared by 0 bases and J by 7 bases, with 7 bases between. The length of the CDR3 is 13 residues. The CDR3 sequence: CASSYSTGNEQFF. As DNA, the CDR3 is TGTGCCAGCAGTTACTCGACCGGGAATGAGCAGTTCTTC.

This rearrangement joins TRBV11-3 to TRBJ2-3; D uncertain. The ends were cut back, 3 bases at V and 3 bases at J, with 7 bases in the middle. CDR1 is SGHNT and CDR2 is YENEEA in the germline V gene. The CDR3 has 13 residues. CDR3 sequence reads: CASSFTGTDTQYF. DNA of the CDR3: TGTGCCAGCAGCTTTACCGGGACAGATACGCAGTATTTT.

Points on this clone: Sequence at one end of the junction differs from germline and may be a read error. This chain uses TRBV4-1 with TRBJ2-5, with 8 bases that match TRBD2. The CDR3 runs 15 residues. Germline V lookup: CDR1 MGHRA, CDR2 YSYEKL. CDR3 residues: CANSQLPGGKETQYF. Written as DNA, the CDR3 is TGCGCCAACAGCCAACTGCCGGGGGGGAAAGAGACCCAGTACTTC.

This rearrangement joins TRBV27 to TRBJ2-7, with D possibly TRBD1 on 5 matching bases. The germline V and J ends were trimmed by 5 bases and 6 bases, with 14 bases remaining between them. Germline values: CDR1 MNHEY, CDR2 SMNVEV (reference sequence). The CDR3 is 13 amino acids. CDR3 bases: TGTGCCAGCAGTATCTCCTACAGGTCCGAGCAGTACTTC. The encoded protein is CASSISYRSEQYF.

V and J are TRBV19 and TRBJ2-1; a weak D match, TRBD2 (6 bases). V was clipped by 1 base and J by 1 base, with 11 bases between them. The germline V gene has CDR1 LNHDA and CDR2 SQIVND (reference sequence). The CDR3 is 16 amino acids. Written as DNA, the CDR3 is TGTGCCAGTAGTATAGGTGGCGGGGCATCCTACAATGAGCAGTTCTTC. Protein sequence: CASSIGGGASYNEQFF.

The rearrangement links TRBV7-9 to TRBJ2-7, with 14 bases matching TRBD2. The V and J ends lost 5 bases and 0 bases, in that order; junction bases with no gene match: 3. In germline, CDR1 is SEHNR, CDR2 FQNEAQ (reference sequence). The CDR3 is 16 amino acids. This CDR3 is CASSGTSGRRSYEQYF. The CDR3 DNA sequence: TGTGCCAGCAGCGGGACTAGCGGGAGACGCTCCTACGAGCAGTACTTC.

J is TRBJ2-7 and V is TRBV5-1; 8 bases agree with TRBD1. The V gene's germline CDR1 is SGHRS and CDR2 YFSETQ. V trimming: 0 bases; J trimming: 2 bases; junction bases outside the gene matches: 4. The CDR3 contains 15 residues. In DNA, the CDR3 is TGCGCCAGCAGCTTGGAACCGGGACAGGCCTACGAGCAGTACTTC. Translated, it gives CASSLEPGQAYEQYF.

The chain has TRBV5-5 and TRBJ1-5, with a tentative D call TRBD1 (5 bases). Germline CDR1 and CDR2: SGHKS and YYEKEE (reference sequence). Trimming removed 4 bases from V and 7 bases from J, with 24 bases in between. The CDR3 has 17 amino acids. CDR3: CASSLKTGSTQGQPQHF. CDR3 in DNA: TGTGCCAGCAGCCTGAAGACGGGGTCGACTCAGGGACAGCCCCAGCATTTT.

The chain is built from TRBV6-5 and TRBJ1-4; 7 nucleotides match TRBD1. The CDR3 totals 15 residues. V was pared by 7 bases and J by 7 bases, with 12 bases of the junction left unmatched. Germline CDR1 is MNHEY and CDR2 is SVGAGI. The CDR3 DNA follows: TGTGCCAGCACCAACAGGGGACTTACAACTGAAAAACTGTTTTTT. Translating it yields CASTNRGLTTEKLFF.

V is TRBV11-2 and J is TRBJ2-7; TRBD2 matches at 11 bases. This CDR3 comprises 15 residues. Germline loops: CDR1 SGHAT, CDR2 FQNNGV. Trimming at V came to 4 bases and at J to 7 bases, leaving 9 bases not matched to a gene. Written as DNA, the CDR3 is TGTGCCAGCAGCTCTGGACTAGCGGGCCTTAGTGAGCAGTACTTC. It specifies CASSSGLAGLSEQYF.

The DNA for the CDR3 is TGTGCCAGCAGTGCAGGGACTCACCAGTACAATGAGCAGTTCTTC. Translated: CASSAGTHQYNEQFF. The rearrangement uses TRBV25-1 and TRBJ2-1, with D perhaps TRBD2 (6 bases). The V and J ends lost 4 bases and 4 bases respectively, with 14 bases between them. Germline V gene sequence: CDR1 MGHDK, CDR2 SYGVNS. This CDR3 has 15 residues.

This clone was detected once. CDR3 in amino acids: CASSQGRVWEQYF. The CDR3 bases are TGTGCCAGCAGCCAGGGACGGGTTTGGGAGCAGTACTTC. This rearrangement joins TRBV7-2 to TRBJ2-7; either TRBD1 or TRBD2 may fit D (5 bases each). Germline-derived CDR1 and CDR2 are SGHTA and FQGNSA. The CDR3 covers 13 residues. V was cut by 5 bases and J by 7 bases, with 15 bases left in between.

This clone was detected once. The rearrangement links TRBV29-1 to TRBJ2-3; TRBD2 matches at 12 bases. The CDR3 loop spans 16 amino acids. With 5 bases clipped from V and 4 bases from J, the junction kept 10 bases outside the gene matches. Germline CDR1 reads SQVTM; CDR2 reads ANQGSEA. The CDR3 DNA follows: TGCAGCGTTTCGAGTGCTAGCGGGAGGGCGGCAGATACGCAGTATTTT. Residues: CSVSSASGRAADTQYF.

This chain connects TRBV7-9 to TRBJ1-3; 8 bases map to TRBD1. The CDR3 covers 16 residues. Germline V gene lookup returns CDR1 SEHNR and CDR2 FQNEAQ (reference sequence). Trimming removed 5 bases from V and 5 bases from J; junction bases left unmatched: 11. The CDR3 loop reads CASSRPGQDIRNTIYF. In DNA form, the CDR3 reads TGTGCCAGCAGCAGACCGGGACAGGACATTCGAAACACCATATATTTT. Variable domain in full (rest from reference TRBV7-9 and TRBJ1-3): DTGVSQNPRHKITKRGQNVTFRCDPISEHNRLYWYRQTLGQGPEFLTYFQNEAQLEKSRLLSDRFSAERPKGSFSTLEIQRTEQGDSAMYLCASSRPGQDIRNTIYFGEGSWLTVV.

This chain links TRBV5-4 with TRBJ1-2, with a possible D match to TRBD1 (5 bases). The germline V gene encodes CDR1 SGHNT and CDR2 YYREEE (reference sequence). V lost 4 bases to trimming and J lost 4 bases, with 11 bases between them. The CDR3 consists of 13 residues. CDR3 DNA: TGTGCCAGCAGCGCGGGGGGTTCCTATGGCTACACCTTC. Its translation is CASSAGGSYGYTF.

This chain links TRBV27 with TRBJ2-7, with 7 bases matching TRBD1. The ends lost 3 bases at V and 7 bases at J; junction bases unmatched: 6. The CDR3 has 13 residues. Germline values: CDR1 MNHEY, CDR2 SMNVEV (reference sequence). The CDR3 reads CASSLYRGEEQYF. The CDR3 region has the DNA TGTGCCAGCAGTTTGTACAGGGGTGAAGAGCAGTACTTC.

By share, this clone ranks as medium-sized. The V call is TRBV27, the J call TRBJ1-2, with 9 bases fitting TRBD1. V lost 8 bases to trimming and J lost 2 bases; unmatched junction nucleotides: 0. The germline V gene encodes CDR1 MNHEY and CDR2 SMNVEV (reference sequence). The CDR3 totals 12 residues. The CDR3 nucleotides are TGTGCCAGCGGGACAGGGAACTATGGCTACACCTTC. Translated: CASGTGNYGYTF.

This chain joins TRBV28 and TRBJ1-1; 10 bases line up with TRBD1. After removal of 6 bases from V and 5 bases from J, the junction contained 9 bases not matched to a gene. Germline values: CDR1 MDHEN, CDR2 SYDVKM. The CDR3 has 15 amino acids. The DNA of the CDR3 is TGTGCCAGCAGGCAGACAGGGGGCGAAGGGACTGAAGCTTTCTTT. Translation gives CASRQTGGEGTEAFF.

Only a few counts were recorded for this clone. The chain carries TRBV28 and TRBJ1-3; D call uncertain. The length of the CDR3 is 13 residues. The ends were cut back, 3 bases at V and 7 bases at J, with 10 bases in the middle. CDR1 MDHEN and CDR2 SYDVKM come from the germline V gene. In DNA, the CDR3 is TGTGCCAGCAGTTTTAATTTGGTGAACACCATATATTTT. It is translated as CASSFNLVNTIYF.

The CDR3 reads CSVGLGTVSNTGELFF. In DNA, the CDR3 is TGCAGCGTTGGTCTGGGGACAGTGTCAAACACCGGGGAGCTGTTTTTT. V and J are TRBV29-1 and TRBJ2-2; 7 bases are shared with TRBD1. Germline CDR1 SQVTM, CDR2 ANQGSEA. CDR3 length: 16 residues. The J segment lost 2 bases and the V segment lost 4 bases, leaving 10 bases of the junction unmatched.

The chain combines TRBV15 with TRBJ2-3; tentative D call: TRBD2 (5 bases). Trimming stripped 6 bases from V and 1 base from J, with 8 bases between. CDR1 and CDR2 (germline): LNHNV, YYDKDF (reference sequence). This CDR3 has 13 residues. This CDR3 is CATRRAGTDTQYF. Here the CDR3 DNA reads TGTGCCACCAGGAGGGCCGGCACAGATACGCAGTATTTT.

CDR3 sequence: CASSLMGGSGELFF. For the CDR3, the DNA is TGTGCCAGCAGCTTGATGGGCGGGTCCGGGGAGCTGTTTTTT. The chain combines TRBV7-9 with TRBJ2-2; weak D call: TRBD2 (5 bases). The CDR3 totals 14 residues. Germline V gene sequence: CDR1 SEHNR, CDR2 FQNEAQ (reference sequence). V was shortened by 3 bases and J by 6 bases, with 11 bases between the two germline ends.

This rearrangement joins TRBV5-8 to TRBJ2-7, with 7 positions matching TRBD1. This CDR3 spans 16 amino acids. Germline CDR1 and CDR2: SGHTS and YDEGEE. V gave up 4 bases and J gave up 5 bases; unmatched junction bases: 15. This chain's CDR3 is CASSRALQGTYDEQYF. The CDR3 DNA follows: TGTGCCAGCAGCCGCGCCTTACAGGGGACCTACGACGAGCAGTACTTC.